This T cell receptor (beta chain) was recovered during a study of graft-versus-host responses after intestinal transplantation. Turning to the study itself: Recipients had multivisceral, liver-intestinal, or isolated intestinal transplants.

This clone was detected only a few times. Germline CDR1 SGHTA, CDR2 FQGTGA. The CDR3 contains 15 residues. Between the trimmed V and J ends, which lost 5 bases and 3 bases, there was a span of 17 bases. The starting material, graft tissue, was processed to release intraepithelial and lamina propria lymphocytes. Here immunoSEQ multiplex PCR was the method, and the copy in TCRdb shows in-frame clones only, minus some. Counted here are tens of thousands of clones, about nine tenths occurring once; the ten biggest clones make up more than 1.5%. The chain uses TRBV7-3 and TRBJ2-7; D may be TRBD2 (5 bases). This receptor was taken from a human patient who received an intestinal transplant, so some T cells may come from the graft donor. The sample was ileum tissue, taken about 350 days after transplant. CDR3 nucleotide sequence: TGTGCCAGCAGCCTAGGAGGCGGCAGAATCTACGAGCAGTACTTC. Protein: CASSLGGGRIYEQYF.